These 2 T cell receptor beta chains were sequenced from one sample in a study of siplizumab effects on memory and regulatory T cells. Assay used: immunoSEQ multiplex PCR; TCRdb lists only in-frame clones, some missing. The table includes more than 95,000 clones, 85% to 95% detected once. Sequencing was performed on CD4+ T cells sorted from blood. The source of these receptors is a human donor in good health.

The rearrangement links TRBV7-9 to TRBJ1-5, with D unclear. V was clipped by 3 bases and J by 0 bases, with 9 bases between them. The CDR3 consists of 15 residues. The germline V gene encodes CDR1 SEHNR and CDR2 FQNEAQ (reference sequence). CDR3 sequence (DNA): TGTGCCAGCAGCTTTGCCGGGTATAGCAATCAGCCCCAGCATTTT. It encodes CASSFAGYSNQPQHF.

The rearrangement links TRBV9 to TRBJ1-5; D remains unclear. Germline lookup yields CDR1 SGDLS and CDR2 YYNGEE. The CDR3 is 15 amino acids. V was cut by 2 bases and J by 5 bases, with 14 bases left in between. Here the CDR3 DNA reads TGTGCCAGCAGCGTGGACGGCCTAGGGCATCAGCCCCAGCATTTT. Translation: CASSVDGLGHQPQHF.